Sequencing of this TCR beta chain was carried out in a study of type 1 regulatory T cells. Whole-study context: T-allo10 is a Tr1-enriched, alloantigen-specific CD4 T cell product made in vitro. Overall study findings and caveats: Compared with non-Tr1 cells, Tr1 cells showed a narrower TCR repertoire.

The ends were cut back, 0 bases at V and 6 bases at J, with 14 bases in the middle. Germline loops: CDR1 SQVTM, CDR2 ANQGSEA. This CDR3 is built from 14 residues. Comment on this clonotype: What it recognizes is unknown.

Via MiXCR, TCRdb re-called the reads, giving one row per CDR3 protein. The table includes about 62,000 distinct CDR3 sequences, approximately 67% detected once. The rearrangement joins TRBV29-1 to TRBJ1-2, with TRBD1 as a possible D gene (6 bases). The clonotype was recovered from a human donor in good health. The specimen sequenced was cultured non-Tr1 T cells, either the whole culture or a sorted T cell fraction (not recorded which). The CDR3 DNA reads as TGCAGCGTTGAAGATCCGGGGGGCGCCCATGGCTACACCTTC. It specifies CSVEDPGGAHGYTF.